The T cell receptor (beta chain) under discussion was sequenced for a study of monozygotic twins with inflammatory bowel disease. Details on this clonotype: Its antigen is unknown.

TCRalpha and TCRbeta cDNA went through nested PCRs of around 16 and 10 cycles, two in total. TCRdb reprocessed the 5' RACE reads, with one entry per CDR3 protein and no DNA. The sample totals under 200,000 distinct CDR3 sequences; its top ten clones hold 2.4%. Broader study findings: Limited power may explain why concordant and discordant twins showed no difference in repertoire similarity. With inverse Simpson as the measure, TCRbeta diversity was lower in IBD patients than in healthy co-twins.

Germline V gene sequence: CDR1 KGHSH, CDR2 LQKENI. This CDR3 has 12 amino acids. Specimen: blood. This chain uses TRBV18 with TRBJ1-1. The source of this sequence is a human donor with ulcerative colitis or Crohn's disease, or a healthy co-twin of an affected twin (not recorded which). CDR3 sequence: CASSPLSTEAFF.